These T cell receptor beta chains were read from a single sample in a study of Graves' ophthalmopathy and Graves' hyperthyroidism. TCRdb re-analysed the multiplex PCR reads in MiXCR, keeping a single row per CDR3 protein. The data contain roughly 350,000 distinct CDR3 sequences, about 18% of them singletons. The sequenced sample consisted of peripheral blood. These receptor sequences come from an adult woman with stable Graves' hyperthyroidism. Each CDR3 is given with its conserved first and last residue. The D gene is left open where the match is weak. Where a row states a size, it is once, few, many or the class of an expanded clone; other rows omit it.

d_gene	abundance	j_gene	v_gene	CDR3nt	CDR3aa
.	many	TRBJ1-6	TRBV2	TGTGCCAGCAGCCTCAGTCGATCACCCCTCCACTTT	CASSLSRSPLHF
.	few	TRBJ2-5	TRBV12-3/TRBV12-4	TGTGCCAGCAGTTCCCGCGGTAGCGTCCAAGAGACCCAGTACTTC	CASSSRGSVQETQYF
.	many	TRBJ1-5	TRBV5-1	TGCGCCAGCAGCTTGGATCAGGCTCAGCCCCAGCATTTT	CASSLDQAQPQHF
TRBD2	.	TRBJ2-4	TRBV25-1	TGTGCCAGCAGTGACAGGGACCCTAGCGGGACGGACATTCAGTACTTC	CASSDRDPSGTDIQYF
.	.	TRBJ2-5	TRBV5-1	TGCGCCAGCAGCTTGGACATGCGAGGCCTCCAAGAGACCCAGTACTTC	CASSLDMRGLQETQYF
.	many	TRBJ1-6	TRBV7-2	TGTGCCAGCAGCCGCAGGGTTTCTCCGGATTCACCCCTCCACTTT	CASSRRVSPDSPLHF
.	.	TRBJ1-5	TRBV15	TGTGCCACCGAGGCTAAGGGTTTCAATCAGCCCCAGCATTTT	CATEAKGFNQPQHF
TRBD1	many	TRBJ2-2	TRBV12-3/TRBV12-4	TGTGCCAGCAGGAGGGGGCCGTTCACCGGGGAGCTGTTTTTT	CASRRGPFTGELFF
.	.	TRBJ2-5	TRBV5-1	TGCGCCAACAGATTGGACGGGGAGACCCAGTACTTC	CANRLDGETQYF
.	many	TRBJ1-1	TRBV10-3	TGTGCCATCAGTGAGTCAGCGATGGTTGAAGCTTTCTTT	CAISESAMVEAFF
.	many	TRBJ2-7	TRBV7-9	TGTGCCAGCAGCAATACTGGGGACGGACCCTACGAGCAGTACTTC	CASSNTGDGPYEQYF
.	many	TRBJ1-1	TRBV28	TGTGCCAGCAGCTCTCTCACCAGCCTCACTGAAGCTTTCTTT	CASSSLTSLTEAFF
.	.	TRBJ1-2	TRBV12-3/TRBV12-4	TGTGCCAGCAGCCCACCGGGACCTAACTATGGCTACACCTTC	CASSPPGPNYGYTF
TRBD1	many	TRBJ2-7	TRBV10-3	TGTGCCATCAGCTCGGGACAGGGGCAGGTTTACGAGCAGTACTTC	CAISSGQGQVYEQYF
TRBD1	many	TRBJ1-6	TRBV6-4	TGTGCCAGCAGTGAAGACCAGGGGGCGGGTAATTCACCCCTCCACTTT	CASSEDQGAGNSPLHF
TRBD2	many	TRBJ2-5	TRBV7-2	TGTGCCAGCAGCTCTTTGGGGACTACCCAAGAGACCCAGTACTTC	CASSSLGTTQETQYF
TRBD1	many	TRBJ1-1	TRBV12-3/TRBV12-4	TGTGCCAGCAGTCCGGGACAGAGTAACACTGAAGCTTTCTTT	CASSPGQSNTEAFF
.	many	TRBJ1-2	TRBV7-9	TGTGCCAGCAGCTTACGAGGCGGGACCCCCACCTATGGCTACACCTTC	CASSLRGGTPTYGYTF
.	many	TRBJ2-7	TRBV28	TGTGCCAGCAGGATCCCTGGGCAGGGGCGCGAGCAGTACTTC	CASRIPGQGREQYF
.	many	TRBJ2-2	TRBV12-3/TRBV12-4	TGTGCCAGCAGTCGGAACACCGGGGAGCTGTTTTTT	CASSRNTGELFF
TRBD2	.	TRBJ2-4	TRBV11-2	TGTGCCAGCAGTCCTAGCGGGGGGACCGAAAACATTCAGTACTTC	CASSPSGGTENIQYF
TRBD1	once	TRBJ1-2	TRBV12-3/TRBV12-4	TGTGCCAGCAAAGTCGACAGGGTAAACTATGGCTACACCTTC	CASKVDRVNYGYTF
.	many	TRBJ2-5	TRBV24-1	TGTGCCACCAGTGATTCGACAGAAACAAAAGAGACCCAGTACTTC	CATSDSTETKETQYF
TRBD1	many	TRBJ1-5	TRBV9	TGTGCCAGCAGCGCGACAGGGGATCAGCCCCAGCATTTT	CASSATGDQPQHF
.	many	TRBJ1-2	TRBV29-1	TGCAGCGTTGGGATGGGGGGCGAAAGCGGCTACACCTTC	CSVGMGGESGYTF
.	many	TRBJ2-5	TRBV11-2	TGTGCCAGCAGCTTAAGTGAGGGGGAGACCCAGTACTTC	CASSLSEGETQYF
.	many	TRBJ1-1	TRBV6-5	TGTGCCAGCAGTTACTCTCAGGGTATTGGCACTGAAGCTTTCTTT	CASSYSQGIGTEAFF
TRBD1	many	TRBJ2-5	TRBV18	TGTGCCAGCTCACCGCAGGGGGCTAAGGGGACCCAGTACTTC	CASSPQGAKGTQYF
.	.	TRBJ1-3	TRBV3-1	TGTGCCAGCAGCCAAGTGGGTCACTCTGGAAACACCATATATTTT	CASSQVGHSGNTIYF
.	many	TRBJ2-7	TRBV7-2	TGTGCCAGCAGCCCCCGGGGGTCAGGGAACAACGAGCAGTACTTC	CASSPRGSGNNEQYF
TRBD1	many	TRBJ1-1	TRBV10-2	TGCGCCACCAGGACAGGGGGCAGTGGCACTGAAGCTTTCTTT	CATRTGGSGTEAFF
TRBD1	many	TRBJ2-7	TRBV10-3	TGTGCCATCACCCCCGGACAGGGGAGGGACGAGCAGTACTTC	CAITPGQGRDEQYF
TRBD1	.	TRBJ2-7	TRBV7-2	TGTGCCAGCAGCATACCGGGACAGGGGTTCGAGCAGTACTTC	CASSIPGQGFEQYF
.	.	TRBJ2-7	TRBV5-1	TGCGCCAGCAGCTTGAGAGGTCCCGAGCAGTACTTC	CASSLRGPEQYF
.	many	TRBJ2-7	TRBV20-1	TGCAGTGCTAGAGATTCCGGGGGCTACGAGCAGTACTTC	CSARDSGGYEQYF
.	.	TRBJ2-7	TRBV12-3/TRBV12-4	TGTGCCAGCAGTTTAGGCGGTCAGGGATACTACGAGCAGTACTTC	CASSLGGQGYYEQYF
.	.	TRBJ2-5	TRBV28	TGTGCCAGCATTTTCCAGGTTCATGAGACCCAGTACTTC	CASIFQVHETQYF
.	.	TRBJ2-7	TRBV6-2/TRBV6-3	TGTGCCAGCAGTCGGGCTGGGAGCGGGTCCTACGAGCAGTACTTC	CASSRAGSGSYEQYF
.	many	TRBJ2-6	TRBV5-1	TGCGCCAGCAGCTTGAGAGGGGAAGGGGCCAACGTCCTGACTTTC	CASSLRGEGANVLTF
.	many	TRBJ2-7	TRBV3-1	TGTGCCAGCAGCCAAACGAGGAATACCTACGAGCAGTACTTC	CASSQTRNTYEQYF
TRBD1	few	TRBJ1-1	TRBV18	TGTGCCAGCTCACCACCGGTGACGACAGGGTTTCGGTTTGCTTTCTTT	CASSPPVTTGFRFAFF
.	.	TRBJ2-7	TRBV20-1	TGCAGTGCTAGTGCGACGACCTACGAGCAGTACTTC	CSASATTYEQYF
TRBD1	many	TRBJ2-2	TRBV14	TGTGCCAGCAGCCCAGCAAACAGGGGAGCGAACACCGGGGAGCTGTTTTTT	CASSPANRGANTGELFF